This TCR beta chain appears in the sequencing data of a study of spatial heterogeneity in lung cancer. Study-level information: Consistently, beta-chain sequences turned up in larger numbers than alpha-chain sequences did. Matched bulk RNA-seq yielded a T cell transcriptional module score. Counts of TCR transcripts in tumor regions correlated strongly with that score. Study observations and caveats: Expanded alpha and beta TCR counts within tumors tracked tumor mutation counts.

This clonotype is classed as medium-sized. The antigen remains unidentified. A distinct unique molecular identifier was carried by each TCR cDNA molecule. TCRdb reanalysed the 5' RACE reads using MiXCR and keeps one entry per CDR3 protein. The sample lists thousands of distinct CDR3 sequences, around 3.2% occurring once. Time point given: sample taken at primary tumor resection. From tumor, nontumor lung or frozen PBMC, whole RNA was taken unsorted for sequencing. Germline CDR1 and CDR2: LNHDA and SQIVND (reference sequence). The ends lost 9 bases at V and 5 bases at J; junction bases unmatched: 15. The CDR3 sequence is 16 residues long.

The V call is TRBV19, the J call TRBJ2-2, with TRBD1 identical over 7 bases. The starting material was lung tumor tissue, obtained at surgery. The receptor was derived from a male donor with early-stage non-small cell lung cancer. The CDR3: CASKNRETGETGELFF. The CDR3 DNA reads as TGTGCCAGCAAAAACAGGGAAACAGGGGAGACCGGGGAGCTGTTTTTT.